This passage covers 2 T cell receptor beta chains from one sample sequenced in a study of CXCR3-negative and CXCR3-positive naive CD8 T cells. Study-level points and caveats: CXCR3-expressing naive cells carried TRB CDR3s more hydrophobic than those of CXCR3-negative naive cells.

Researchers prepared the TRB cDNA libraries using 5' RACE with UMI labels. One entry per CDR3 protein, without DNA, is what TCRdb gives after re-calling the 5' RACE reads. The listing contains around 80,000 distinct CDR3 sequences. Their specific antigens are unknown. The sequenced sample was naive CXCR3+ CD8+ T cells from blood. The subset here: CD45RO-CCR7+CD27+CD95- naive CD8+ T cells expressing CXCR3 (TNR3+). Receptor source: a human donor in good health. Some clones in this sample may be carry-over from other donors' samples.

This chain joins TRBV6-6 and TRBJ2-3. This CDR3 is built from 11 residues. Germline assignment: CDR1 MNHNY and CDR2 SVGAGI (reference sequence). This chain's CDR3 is CASSSPDTQYF.

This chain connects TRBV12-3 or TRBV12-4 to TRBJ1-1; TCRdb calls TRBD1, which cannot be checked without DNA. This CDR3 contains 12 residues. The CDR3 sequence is CASSYRAGEAFF.